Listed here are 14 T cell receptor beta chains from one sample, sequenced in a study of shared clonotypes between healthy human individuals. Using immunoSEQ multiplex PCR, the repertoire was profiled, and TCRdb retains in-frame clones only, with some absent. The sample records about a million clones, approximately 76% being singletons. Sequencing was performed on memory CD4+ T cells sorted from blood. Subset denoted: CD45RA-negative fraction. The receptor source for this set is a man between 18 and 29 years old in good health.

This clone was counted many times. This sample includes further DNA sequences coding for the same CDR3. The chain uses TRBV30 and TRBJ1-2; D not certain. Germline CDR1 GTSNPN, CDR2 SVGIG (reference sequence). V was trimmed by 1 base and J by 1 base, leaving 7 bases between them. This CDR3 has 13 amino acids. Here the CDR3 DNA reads TGTGCCTGGAGTGGCGGGAGTAACTATGGCTACACCTTC. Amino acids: CAWSGGSNYGYTF. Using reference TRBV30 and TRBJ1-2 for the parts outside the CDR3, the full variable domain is SQTIHQWPATLVQPVGSPLSLECTVEGTSNPNLYWYRQAAGRGLQLLFYSVGIGQISSEVPQNLSASRPQDRQFILSSKKLLLSDSGFYLCAWSGGSNYGYTFGSGTRLTVV.

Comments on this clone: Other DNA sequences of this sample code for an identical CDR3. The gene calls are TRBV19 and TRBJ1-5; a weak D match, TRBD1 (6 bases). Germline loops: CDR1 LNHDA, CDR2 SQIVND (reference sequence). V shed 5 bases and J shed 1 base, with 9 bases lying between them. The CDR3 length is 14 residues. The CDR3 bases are TGTGCCAGTAGTCAACAGGGCAGCAATCAGCCCCAGCATTTT. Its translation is CASSQQGSNQPQHF.

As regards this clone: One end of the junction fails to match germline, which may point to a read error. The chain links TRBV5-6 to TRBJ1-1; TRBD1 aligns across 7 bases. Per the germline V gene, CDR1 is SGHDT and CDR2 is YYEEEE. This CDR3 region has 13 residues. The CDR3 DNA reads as TGTGCCAGCAGCCCGGAGGGTCAGGGGGAAGGTTTCTTT. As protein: CASSPEGQGEGFF. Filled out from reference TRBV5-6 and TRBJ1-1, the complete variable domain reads DAGVTQSPTHLIKTRGQQVTLRCSPKSGHDTVSWYQQALGQGPQFIFQYYEEEERQRGNFPDRFSGHQFPNYSSELNVNALLLGDSALYLCASSPEGQGEGFFGQGTRLTVV.

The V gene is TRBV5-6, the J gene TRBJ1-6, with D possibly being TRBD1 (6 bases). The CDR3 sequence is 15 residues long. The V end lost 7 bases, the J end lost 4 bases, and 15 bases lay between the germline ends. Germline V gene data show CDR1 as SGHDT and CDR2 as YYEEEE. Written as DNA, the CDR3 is TGTGCCAGCCTAAACGGACAGTTGTATAATTCACCCCTCCACTTT. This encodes CASLNGQLYNSPLHF.

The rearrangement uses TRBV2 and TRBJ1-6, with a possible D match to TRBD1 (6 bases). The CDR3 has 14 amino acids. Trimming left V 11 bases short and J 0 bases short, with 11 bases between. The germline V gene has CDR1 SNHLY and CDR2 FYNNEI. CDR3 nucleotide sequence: TGTGCCGGGAGGGACACCTCCTATAATTCACCCCTCCACTTT. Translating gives CAGRDTSYNSPLHF.

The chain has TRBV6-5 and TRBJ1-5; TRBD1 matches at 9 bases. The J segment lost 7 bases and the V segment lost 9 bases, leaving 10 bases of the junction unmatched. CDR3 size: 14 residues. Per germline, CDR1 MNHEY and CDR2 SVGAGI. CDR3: CASSRGTGLQPQHF. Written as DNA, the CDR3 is TGTGCCAGTAGTCGGGGGACAGGGTTGCAGCCCCAGCATTTT.

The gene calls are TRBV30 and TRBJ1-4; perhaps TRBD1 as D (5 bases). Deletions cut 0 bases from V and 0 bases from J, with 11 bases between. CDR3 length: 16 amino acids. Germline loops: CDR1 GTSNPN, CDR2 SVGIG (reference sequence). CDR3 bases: TGTGCCTGGAGTGTGGAGGGGTTTACAACTAATGAAAAACTGTTTTTT. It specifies CAWSVEGFTTNEKLFF. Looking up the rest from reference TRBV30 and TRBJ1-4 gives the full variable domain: SQTIHQWPATLVQPVGSPLSLECTVEGTSNPNLYWYRQAAGRGLQLLFYSVGIGQISSEVPQNLSASRPQDRQFILSSKKLLLSDSGFYLCAWSVEGFTTNEKLFFGSGTQLSVL.

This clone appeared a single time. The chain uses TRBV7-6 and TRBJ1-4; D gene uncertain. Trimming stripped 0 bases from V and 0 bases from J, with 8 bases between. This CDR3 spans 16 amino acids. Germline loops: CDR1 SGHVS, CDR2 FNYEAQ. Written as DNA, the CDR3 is TGTGCCAGCAGCTTAGCCGTAGTTGCAACTAATGAAAAACTGTTTTTT. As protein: CASSLAVVATNEKLFF. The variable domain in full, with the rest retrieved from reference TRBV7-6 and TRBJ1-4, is GAGVSQSPRYKVTKRGQDVALRCDPISGHVSLYWYRQALGQGPEFLTYFNYEAQQDKSGLPNDRFSAERPEGSISTLTIQRTEQRDSAMYRCASSLAVVATNEKLFFGSGTQLSVL.

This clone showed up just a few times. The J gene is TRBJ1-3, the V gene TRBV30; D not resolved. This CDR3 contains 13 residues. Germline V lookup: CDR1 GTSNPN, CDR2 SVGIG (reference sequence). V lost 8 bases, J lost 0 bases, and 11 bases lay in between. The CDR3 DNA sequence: TGTGCCGGCCCCGGAGGCTCTGGAAACACCATATATTTT. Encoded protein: CAGPGGSGNTIYF.

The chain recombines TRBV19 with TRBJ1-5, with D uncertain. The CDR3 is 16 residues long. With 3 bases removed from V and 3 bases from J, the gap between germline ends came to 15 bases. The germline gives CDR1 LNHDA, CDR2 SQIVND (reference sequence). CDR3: CASSISAWASNQPQHF. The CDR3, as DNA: TGTGCCAGTAGTATCAGCGCGTGGGCCTCCAATCAGCCCCAGCATTTT.

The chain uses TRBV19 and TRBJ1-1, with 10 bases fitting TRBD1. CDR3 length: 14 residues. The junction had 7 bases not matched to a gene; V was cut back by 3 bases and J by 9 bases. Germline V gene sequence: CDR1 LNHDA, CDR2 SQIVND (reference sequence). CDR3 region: CASSIGRGQGKAFF. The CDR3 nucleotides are TGTGCCAGTAGTATCGGAAGGGGACAGGGGAAAGCTTTCTTT.

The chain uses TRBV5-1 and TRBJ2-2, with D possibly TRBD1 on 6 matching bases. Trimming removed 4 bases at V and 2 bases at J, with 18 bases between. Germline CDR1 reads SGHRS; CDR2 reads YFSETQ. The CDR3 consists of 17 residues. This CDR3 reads CASSHSRGQINTGELFF. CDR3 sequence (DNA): TGCGCCAGCAGCCATTCTCGAGGACAGATCAACACCGGGGAGCTGTTTTTT.

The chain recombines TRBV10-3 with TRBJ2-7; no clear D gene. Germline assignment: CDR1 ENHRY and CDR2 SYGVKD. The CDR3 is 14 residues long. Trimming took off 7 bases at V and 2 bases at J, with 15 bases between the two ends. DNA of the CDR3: TGTGCCATCACCCCGGAACACCGTCCCTACGAGCAGTACTTC. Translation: CAITPEHRPYEQYF.

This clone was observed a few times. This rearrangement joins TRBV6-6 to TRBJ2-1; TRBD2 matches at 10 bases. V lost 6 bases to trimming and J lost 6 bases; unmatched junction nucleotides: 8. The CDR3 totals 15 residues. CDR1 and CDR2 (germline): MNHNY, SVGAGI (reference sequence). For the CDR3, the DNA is TGTGCCAGCAGGACGGCGGCTAGCGGGAGCAATGAGCAGTTCTTC. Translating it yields CASRTAASGSNEQFF.